This TCR beta chain stems from a study of post-analysis software for immune sequencing data (dated by TCRdb to between 2015 and 2017). About the investigation overall: Recorded disease courses included relapsing-remitting, secondary progressive and progressive-relapsing multiple sclerosis, with some patients lacking subtype annotation. The patient repertoires were set against around eleven previously published healthy control repertoires from donors whose ages ranged from roughly 6 to 26 years. A subset of samples was prepared in parallel using single-end sample barcoding, then pooled and co-amplified after Illumina adapter ligation. Results and caveats for the whole study, not just this receptor: Direct clustering with F measure revealed strong co-clustering of samples prepared in the same batch, which led to a batch-effect correction. Compared with controls, multiple sclerosis patients had significantly lower normalized Chao1 diversity, a finding suggesting substantial peripheral T-cell clonal expansion. The control group was slightly older than the multiple sclerosis patient group. Four to six TRBV segments, including TRBV5-6, TRBV5-1 and TRBV20-1, were significantly more frequent in patients than controls.

The CDR3 numbers 14 residues from cysteine through phenylalanine. Only the CDR3 region is kept as DNA, spanning 42 bases read in frame from base 1. CDR1 and CDR2 are drawn from the germline V gene: MDHEN, SYDVKM. The library was obtained by PCR. Instrument on record: Illumina HiSeq 2500. To reduce PCR and sequencing biases, unique molecular identifiers were incorporated into the TCR beta cDNA libraries. About 500,000 cDNA molecules were obtained for every 1 to 10 million input T cells, so each molecule roughly corresponded to one T cell. The same protocol used for the earlier healthy control dataset was applied to prepare and sequence the patient libraries. Samples belonging to the same batch were prepared together, multiplexed and sequenced on a shared HiSeq lane. For the original study's pipeline: MIGEC handled the raw barcoded reads, throwing out single-read molecular identifier groups before consensus assembly and CDR3 extraction. VDJtools was used for post-analysis of the clonotype tables, with diversity normalized by down-sampling every dataset to the smallest sample size. To correct batch-related cross-sample contamination, repertoire overlap clustering matched CDR3 amino acid sequences but not nucleotide sequences. TCRdb took the public reads, trimmed them with fastp at Q25, ran MiXCR for clone calling and kept in-frame beta chains. CDR3 protein sequences are deduplicated, and each keeps its most common genes and DNA. Clone size and V and J calls follow TCRdb, not the original study. The sample data list a few hundred thousand distinct CDR3 sequences, and roughly 45% of these were observed just once. Jointly, the top ten make up around an eighth of the sample.

TCR beta repertoires were profiled from peripheral blood of roughly 13 young patients with multiple sclerosis to demonstrate the VDJtools post-analysis software. The multiple sclerosis patients were children and adolescents ranging in age from about 6 to 17 years. A remark on this clonotype: It lacks a known antigen. No qualities accompany the bases; no much larger clone lies one base away.

This sequence originates from a girl under 18 with multiple sclerosis. The specimen was blood. Rearrangement joined TRBV28 to TRBJ2-5, and 8 junction bases match TRBD2. The DNA end lines up better with TRBJ2-7; the J call may be wrong. CDR3 reads: CASSLPGGEYEQYF. The nucleotides are TGTGCCAGCAGTTTACCGGGAGGGGAATACGAGCAGTACTTC.